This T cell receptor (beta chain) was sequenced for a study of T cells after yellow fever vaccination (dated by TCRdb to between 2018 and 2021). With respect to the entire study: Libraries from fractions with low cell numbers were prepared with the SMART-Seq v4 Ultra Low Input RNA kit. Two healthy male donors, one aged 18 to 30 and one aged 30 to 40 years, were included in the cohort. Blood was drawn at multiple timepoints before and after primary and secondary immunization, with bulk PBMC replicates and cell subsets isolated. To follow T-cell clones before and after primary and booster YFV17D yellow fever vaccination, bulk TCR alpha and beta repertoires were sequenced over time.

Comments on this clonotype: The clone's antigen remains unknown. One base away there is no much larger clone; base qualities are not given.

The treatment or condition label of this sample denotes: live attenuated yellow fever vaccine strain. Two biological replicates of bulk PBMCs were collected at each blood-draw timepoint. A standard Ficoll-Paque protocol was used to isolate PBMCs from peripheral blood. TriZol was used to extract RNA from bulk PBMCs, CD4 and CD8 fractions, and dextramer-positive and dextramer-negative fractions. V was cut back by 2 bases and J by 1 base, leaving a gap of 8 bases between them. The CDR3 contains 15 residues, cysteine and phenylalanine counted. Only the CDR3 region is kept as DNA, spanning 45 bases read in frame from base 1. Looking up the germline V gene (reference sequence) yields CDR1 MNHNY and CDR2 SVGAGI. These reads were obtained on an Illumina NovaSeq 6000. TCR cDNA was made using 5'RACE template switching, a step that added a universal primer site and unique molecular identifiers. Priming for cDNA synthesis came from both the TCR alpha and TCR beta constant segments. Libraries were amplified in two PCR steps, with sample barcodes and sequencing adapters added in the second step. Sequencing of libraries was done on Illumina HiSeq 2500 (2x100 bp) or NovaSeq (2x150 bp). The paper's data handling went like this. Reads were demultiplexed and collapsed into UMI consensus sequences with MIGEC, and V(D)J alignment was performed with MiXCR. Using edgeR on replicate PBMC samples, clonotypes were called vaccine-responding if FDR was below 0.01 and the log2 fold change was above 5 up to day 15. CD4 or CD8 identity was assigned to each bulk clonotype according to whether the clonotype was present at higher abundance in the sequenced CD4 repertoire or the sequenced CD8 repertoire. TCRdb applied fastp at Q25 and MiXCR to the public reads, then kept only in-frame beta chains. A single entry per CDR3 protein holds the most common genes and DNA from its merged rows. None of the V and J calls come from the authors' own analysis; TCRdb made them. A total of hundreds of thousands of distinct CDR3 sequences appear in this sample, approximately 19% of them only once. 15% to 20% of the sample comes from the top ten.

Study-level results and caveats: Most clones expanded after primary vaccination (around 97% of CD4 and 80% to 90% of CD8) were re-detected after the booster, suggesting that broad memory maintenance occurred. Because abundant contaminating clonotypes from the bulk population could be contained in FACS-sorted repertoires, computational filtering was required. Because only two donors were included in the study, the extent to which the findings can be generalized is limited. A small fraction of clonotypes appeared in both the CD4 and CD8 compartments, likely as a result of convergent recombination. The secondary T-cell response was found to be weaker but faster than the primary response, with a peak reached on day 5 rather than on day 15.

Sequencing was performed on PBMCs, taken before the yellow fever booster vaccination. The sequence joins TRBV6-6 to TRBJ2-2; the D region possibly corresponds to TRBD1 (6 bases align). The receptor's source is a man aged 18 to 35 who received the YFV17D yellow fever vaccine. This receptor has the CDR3 CASSYAGVNTGELFF. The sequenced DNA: TGTGCCAGCAGTTACGCAGGGGTGAACACCGGGGAGCTGTTTTTT.